These 26 T cell receptor beta chains came from one sample sequenced in a study of shared clonotypes between healthy human individuals. Measured with immunoSEQ multiplex PCR; TCRdb has only the in-frame clones, and not every one. The sample shows about 380,000 clones, approximately 97% of them seen only once. Sequenced input: memory CD8+ T cells sorted from blood. Subset indicated: CD45RO+ cells pooled with CCR7-negative TemRA cells. These receptors were taken from a man aged 30 to 39 in good health.

Only one count was recorded for this clone. Other DNA sequences from this sample encode an identical CDR3 as well. J is TRBJ1-1 and V is TRBV29-1, with D maybe TRBD1 (6 bases). V lost 3 bases and J 5 bases, leaving 10 bases between the germline ends. The CDR3 contains 12 residues. Germline CDR1 SQVTM, CDR2 ANQGSEA. In DNA form, the CDR3 reads TGCAGCGTTGATCGGGGGCTTACTGAAGCTTTCTTT. Its protein product is CSVDRGLTEAFF. The full variable domain, completed using reference TRBV29-1 and TRBJ1-1, is SAVISQKPSRDICQRGTSLTIQCQVDSQVTMMFWYRQQPGQSLTLIATANQGSEATYESGFVIDKFPISRPNLTFSTLTVSNMSPEDSSIYLCSVDRGLTEAFFGQGTRLTVV.

This clone was seen only once. This chain uses TRBV9 with TRBJ1-2; D is unresolved. The CDR3 length is 16 residues. Germline lookup yields CDR1 SGDLS and CDR2 YYNGEE. V dropped 4 bases and J dropped 4 bases, with 20 bases sitting between them. The CDR3: CASSSRPITGVYGYTF. CDR3 coding DNA: TGTGCCAGCAGCTCGAGACCCATAACTGGTGTCTATGGCTACACCTTC.

The gene calls are TRBV28 and TRBJ1-5; D remains ambiguous. The CDR3 sequence is 11 residues long. Germline loops: CDR1 MDHEN, CDR2 SYDVKM. The CDR3 bases are TGTGCGTCGCAGGACAATCAGCCCCAGCATTTT. Translation: CASQDNQPQHF.

The chain couples TRBV10-3 to TRBJ2-1; D is ambiguous. In germline, CDR1 is ENHRY, CDR2 SYGVKD. V lost 10 bases and J 5 bases, leaving 9 bases between the germline ends. CDR3 length equals 11 residues. The CDR3 here is CATVLNNEQFF. CDR3 coding DNA: TGTGCCACGGTTCTAAACAATGAGCAGTTCTTC.

V and J are TRBV4-1 and TRBJ2-2; the match to TRBD2 covers 8 bases. Germline-derived CDR1 and CDR2 are MGHRA and YSYEKL. The CDR3 contains 16 residues. The trim removed 2 bases at V and 4 bases at J, leaving 6 bases unmatched. CDR3 nucleotide sequence: TGCGCCAGCAGCCAAAGGGAGCGGGAGTTCACCGGGGAGCTGTTTTTT. Residues: CASSQREREFTGELFF.

Points on this clone: Its ends do not fully match the called genes, so a read error is possible. This chain links TRBV5-1 with TRBJ2-6; D is possibly TRBD1 (6 bases). Germline-derived CDR1 and CDR2 are SGHRS and YFSETQ. The CDR3 length is 14 residues. CDR3 in amino acids: CASSLDVGGNVLTF. CDR3 nucleotide sequence: TGCGCCAGCAGCTTGGATGTAGGGGGCAACGTCCTGACTTTC.

The chain carries TRBV6-5 and TRBJ1-1; 8 positions agree with TRBD1. CDR1 and CDR2 (germline): MNHEY, SVGAGI. This CDR3 is built from 16 residues. V shed 1 base and J 5 bases; nucleotides not matched to a gene: 9. The CDR3 DNA reads as TGTGCCAGCAGTTACTTTGAAGGACAGGGTGGGACTGAAGCTTTCTTT. It is translated as CASSYFEGQGGTEAFF.

The V call is TRBV7-8, the J call TRBJ1-3; D is perhaps TRBD1 (5 bases). The length of the CDR3 is 16 residues. The V gene lost 6 bases and the J gene lost 0 bases, with 15 bases spanning the gap. Germline-derived CDR1 and CDR2 are SGHVS and FQNEAQ. In nucleotides, the CDR3 is TGTGCCAGCAGTTTCGCCCCAAGGGGCTCTGGAAACACCATATATTTT. Translation gives CASSFAPRGSGNTIYF. The complete variable domain, with remaining parts taken from reference TRBV7-8 and TRBJ1-3, reads GAGVSQSPRYKVAKRGQDVALRCDPISGHVSLFWYQQALGQGPEFLTYFQNEAQLDKSGLPSDRFFAERPEGSVSTLKIQRTQQEDSAVYLCASSFAPRGSGNTIYFGEGSWLTVV.

The V gene is TRBV10-2, the J gene TRBJ2-7; no clear D. The length of the CDR3 is 11 residues. Looked up from germline, CDR1 is WSHSY and CDR2 is SAAADI. V lost 8 bases and J 4 bases, leaving 9 bases between the germline ends. CDR3 DNA sequence: TGCGCCAGCCTGGTGGGGTACGAGCAGTACTTC. It specifies CASLVGYEQYF.

The chain employs TRBV19 and TRBJ2-5; 7 nucleotides line up with TRBD2. The J segment lost 6 bases and the V segment lost 2 bases, leaving 6 bases of the junction unmatched. Germline-derived CDR1 and CDR2 are LNHDA and SQIVND (reference sequence). This CDR3 contains 14 residues. The CDR3 DNA reads as TGTGCCAGTAGTATAAGTTGGGGAGGGAAGACCCAGTACTTC. It is translated as CASSISWGGKTQYF. The entire variable domain, with the rest obtained from reference TRBV19 and TRBJ2-5, is as follows: DGGITQSPKYLFRKEGQNVTLSCEQNLNHDAMYWYRQDPGQGLRLIYYSQIVNDFQKGDIAEGYSVSREKKESFPLTVTSAQKNPTAFYLCASSISWGGKTQYFGPGTRLLVL.

The chain uses TRBV11-2 and TRBJ1-2, with a possible D match to TRBD1 (6 bases). The germline gives CDR1 SGHAT, CDR2 FQNNGV. The CDR3 covers 15 residues. V gave up 5 bases and J gave up 7 bases, with 20 bases separating them. The DNA for the CDR3 is TGTGCCAGCAGCGTTCCCCAGGGGCAAAACGGTGGCTACACCTTC. As protein: CASSVPQGQNGGYTF.

The chain carries TRBV5-1 and TRBJ2-7; 7 bases agree with TRBD1. Germline V gene data show CDR1 as SGHRS and CDR2 as YFSETQ. The CDR3 runs to 13 residues. The V segment lost 5 bases and the J segment 9 bases; nucleotides outside the gene matches: 11. CDR3 nucleotides: TGCGCCAGCAGGGCCGGGACAGCTGTCCGGCAGTACTTC. Translation gives CASRAGTAVRQYF.

The chain has TRBV30 and TRBJ2-2; D unresolved. Germline V gene data show CDR1 as GTSNPN and CDR2 as SVGIG (reference sequence). The CDR3 covers 14 residues. Between the trimmed V and J ends, which lost 4 bases and 0 bases, there was a span of 9 bases. CDR3 bases: TGTGCCTGGATGAAAGGCGCGAACACCGGGGAGCTGTTTTTT. Translating gives CAWMKGANTGELFF.

The genes are TRBV6-5 and TRBJ2-1; 8 bases line up with TRBD2. The CDR3 spans 14 residues. V shed 4 bases and J 7 bases; nucleotides not matched to a gene: 6. Germline V lookup: CDR1 MNHEY, CDR2 SVGAGI. This chain's CDR3 is CASSSRLAPNEQFF. The CDR3 coding sequence is TGTGCCAGCAGTTCCCGACTAGCGCCAAATGAGCAGTTCTTC.

This rearrangement joins TRBV5-1 to TRBJ2-1; the D is unclear. Trimming removed 4 bases at V and 6 bases at J, with 23 bases between. CDR1 and CDR2 from the germline V gene are SGHRS and YFSETQ. This CDR3 is built from 17 residues. The CDR3 DNA sequence: TGCGCCAGCAGCATCGGATACCCTTTAGAAAAAGGCAATGAGCAGTTCTTC. Its translation: CASSIGYPLEKGNEQFF.

V is TRBV10-3 and J is TRBJ2-7, with 7 bases fitting TRBD2. With V trimmed by 8 bases and J by 6 bases, 7 bases remained unmatched. The CDR3 is 12 residues long. Germline values: CDR1 ENHRY, CDR2 SYGVKD. The chain's CDR3 is CAIWGRAGEQYF. The CDR3 region has the DNA TGTGCCATCTGGGGGAGGGCAGGCGAGCAGTACTTC.

V and J are TRBV25-1 and TRBJ2-1, with D perhaps matching TRBD1 (5 bases). The CDR3 runs to 13 residues. Trimming shortened V by 10 bases and J by 7 bases, and 17 bases separated the two germline ends. In germline, CDR1 is MGHDK, CDR2 SYGVNS. DNA for the CDR3: TGTGCCACCCTACAATCAGGGAAGAATGAGCAGTTCTTC. It codes for CATLQSGKNEQFF.

The rearrangement joins TRBV2 to TRBJ2-7; D is possibly TRBD1 (5 bases). Per germline, CDR1 SNHLY and CDR2 FYNNEI. The ends were cut back, 5 bases at V and 3 bases at J, with 8 bases in the middle. The CDR3 totals 12 residues. CDR3 sequence reads: CASSNRLYEQYF. CDR3 DNA sequence: TGTGCCAGCAGTAACAGGCTCTACGAGCAGTACTTC.

This chain links TRBV6-1 with TRBJ1-1, with unresolved D. Germline assignment: CDR1 MNHNS and CDR2 SASEGT. The CDR3 is made up of 13 amino acids. The V end was cut by 1 base, the J end by 6 bases, with 9 bases between. The CDR3 loop reads CASSEEGAAEAFF. CDR3 coding DNA: TGTGCCAGCAGTGAAGAGGGCGCCGCTGAAGCTTTCTTT.

The chain employs TRBV5-1 and TRBJ2-1; 12 bases map to TRBD2. This CDR3 region has 14 residues. After removal of 7 bases from V and 4 bases from J, the junction contained 3 bases not matched to a gene. Germline lookup yields CDR1 SGHRS and CDR2 YFSETQ. CDR3 in DNA: TGCGCCAGCGCGGGACTAGCGGGTTACAATGAGCAGTTCTTC. Its translation is CASAGLAGYNEQFF.

The chain employs TRBV6-4 and TRBJ1-5; D is ambiguous. Germline V gene lookup returns CDR1 MRHNA and CDR2 SNTAGT. The CDR3 sequence is 10 residues long. Trimming stripped 3 bases from V and 6 bases from J, with 0 bases between. Here the CDR3 reads CASSDQPQHF. The DNA of the CDR3 is TGTGCCAGCAGTGATCAGCCCCAGCATTTT.

V is TRBV6-1 and J is TRBJ2-1; TRBD2 matches at 11 bases. The length of the CDR3 is 16 residues. V dropped 4 bases and J dropped 4; count of bases not matched to a gene: 6. Germline-derived CDR1 and CDR2 are MNHNS and SASEGT. The CDR3 spells CASSVTGTSGYNEQFF. In DNA form, the CDR3 reads TGTGCCAGCAGTGTAACCGGGACTAGCGGTTACAATGAGCAGTTCTTC.

The chain carries TRBV5-1 and TRBJ2-3; perhaps TRBD2 as D (5 bases). Deletions cut 0 bases from V and 4 bases from J, with 12 bases between. Looked up from germline, CDR1 is SGHRS and CDR2 is YFSETQ. The CDR3 totals 15 residues. The CDR3 protein is CASSLGAGGADTQYF. CDR3 bases: TGCGCCAGCAGCTTGGGTGCGGGTGGGGCAGATACGCAGTATTTT.

The V and J genes are TRBV6-5 and TRBJ1-6; D gene unclear. Trimming cost V 5 bases and J 7 bases, with 9 bases left between them. CDR3 length: 13 residues. Germline CDR1 MNHEY, CDR2 SVGAGI. The CDR3, as DNA: TGTGCCAGCAGTCAAGGGATCAATTCACCCCTCCACTTT. Its protein is CASSQGINSPLHF.

The rearrangement uses TRBV30 and TRBJ2-1, with 7 bases identical to TRBD2. There are 14 residues in the CDR3. After removal of 0 bases from V and 8 bases from J, the junction contained 7 bases not matched to a gene. CDR1 is GTSNPN and CDR2 is SVGIG in the germline V gene (reference sequence). The CDR3 here is CAWSVPSGFYEQFF. The CDR3 nucleotides are TGTGCCTGGAGTGTCCCTAGCGGTTTCTATGAGCAGTTCTTC. Looking up the rest from reference TRBV30 and TRBJ2-1 gives the full variable domain: SQTIHQWPATLVQPVGSPLSLECTVEGTSNPNLYWYRQAAGRGLQLLFYSVGIGQISSEVPQNLSASRPQDRQFILSSKKLLLSDSGFYLCAWSVPSGFYEQFFGPGTRLTVL.

DNA of the CDR3: TGCGCCAGCAGCCAAGTTATATTGGGGACAGGGGGCTACGAGCAGTACTTC. Its protein is CASSQVILGTGGYEQYF. The V and J genes are TRBV4-1 and TRBJ2-7; 11 bases line up with TRBD1. Germline V lookup: CDR1 MGHRA, CDR2 YSYEKL. Germline trimming cut 1 base from V and 3 bases from J; bases unmatched to any gene: 8. The CDR3 length is 17 residues.